A single sample is the source of the 23 T cell receptor beta chains below, sequenced in a study of shared clonotypes between healthy human individuals. TCRdb's copy holds only in-frame clones and misses some; the assay was immunoSEQ multiplex PCR. The data show roughly 2,500,000 clones, 90% to 95% seen once. The sequencing sample was made of naive CD4+ T cells from PBMCs. This sample's subset: CD45RA+ positively selected. Every receptor here comes from a man between 18 and 35 years old in good health. Some clones in this sample may be carry-over from other donors' samples.

The rearrangement links TRBV5-1 to TRBJ1-2, with D maybe TRBD1 (6 bases). This CDR3 contains 15 residues. Germline V gives CDR1 SGHRS, CDR2 YFSETQ. Trimming pared 4 bases from V and 0 bases from J, leaving 13 bases between. The CDR3 bases are TGCGCCAGCAGCGGTACAGGGCTCCCTAACTATGGCTACACCTTC. Protein: CASSGTGLPNYGYTF.

This chain joins TRBV12-5 and TRBJ2-7, with 11 bases fitting TRBD2. Trimming at V came to 7 bases and at J to 6 bases, leaving 8 bases not matched to a gene. CDR3 length: 14 residues. Germline values: CDR1 LGHNT, CDR2 FRNRAP. Here the CDR3 DNA reads TGTGCTAGTGCTCCGGGGACTAGCGGAGCCGAGCAGTACTTC. Protein product: CASAPGTSGAEQYF.

This CDR3 is CASSPPRQGAREQYF. CDR3 coding DNA: TGTGCCAGCTCACCACCGAGACAGGGGGCGCGTGAGCAGTACTTC. The V gene is TRBV18, the J gene TRBJ2-7; 10 bases map to TRBD1. Germline V gene sequence: CDR1 KGHSH, CDR2 LQKENI. The CDR3 loop spans 15 amino acids. The V and J ends lost 0 bases and 7 bases, in that order; junction bases with no gene match: 6.

This sequence joins TRBV6-6 and TRBJ2-5, with D perhaps TRBD1 (5 bases). The better agreement between TRBJ2-7 and the DNA end casts doubt on the J call. This CDR3 region has 14 residues. Germline CDR1 is MNHNY and CDR2 is SVGAGI (reference sequence). CDR3 loop: CASRLPRAPYEQYF. CDR3 DNA: TGTGCCAGCAGGCTGCCCAGGGCGCCCTACGAGCAGTACTTC.

This clone was seen a single time. The CDR3 DNA follows: TGCAGCGTTGAAGGCAGCTACGAGCAGTACTTC. Its protein is CSVEGSYEQYF. V is TRBV29-1 and J is TRBJ2-5; D gene ambiguous. The assigned J gene may be wrong: the sequence end matches TRBJ2-7 better. Per germline, CDR1 SQVTM and CDR2 ANQGSEA. The CDR3 totals 11 residues.

The rearrangement joins TRBV7-9 to TRBJ2-4; D not certain. V was clipped by 4 bases and J by 3 bases, with 7 bases between them. This CDR3 is 13 amino acids long. The germline CDR1 and CDR2 sequences are SEHNR and FQNEAQ (reference sequence). Here the CDR3 reads CASSSDDKNIQYF. The CDR3 DNA is TGTGCCAGCAGCTCAGATGACAAAAACATTCAGTACTTC.

The rearrangement uses TRBV1 and TRBJ1-2; TRBD1, the table's D call, lacks a check against the DNA. TRBV1 is a recognized pseudogene. The CDR3 is 14 residues long. This CDR3 reads CTSSQARGEGSYTF. CDR3 DNA sequence: TGCACCAGCAGCCAAGCCAGGGGGGAAGGCTCCTACACCTTC.

CDR3 nucleotide sequence: TGTGCCAGCAGTTCCCACCGGGGACCCGATCTTGAAGCTTTCTTT. This sequence encodes CASSSHRGPDLEAFF. This chain links TRBV6-6 with TRBJ1-1, with D perhaps TRBD1 (5 bases). Germline lookup yields CDR1 MNHNY and CDR2 SVGAGI (reference sequence). The CDR3 extends over 15 amino acids. Trimming left V 4 bases short and J 7 bases short, with 19 bases between.

CDR3 DNA: TGTGCCAGCAGCTTAGTAAGAAGTTCCGGGGGCGATTATGGCTACACCTTC. Translated: CASSLVRSSGGDYGYTF. The J gene is TRBJ1-2, the V gene TRBV11-2; D possibly corresponds to TRBD1 (6 bases). CDR3 length: 17 amino acids. Germline V gene sequence: CDR1 SGHAT, CDR2 FQNNGV. V was clipped by 1 base and J by 5 bases, with 20 bases between them.

This chain links TRBV2 with TRBJ2-1; 15 bases fit TRBD2. From germline, CDR1 is SNHLY and CDR2 FYNNEI. The CDR3 contains 18 residues. Trimming cost V 6 bases and J 4 bases; bases outside gene matches: 10. The CDR3 region has the DNA TGTGCCAGCAGCCCCCTGGGACTAGCGGGAGGTCCGTACAATGAGCAGTTCTTC. This translates into CASSPLGLAGGPYNEQFF.

The chain carries TRBV27 and TRBJ2-3, with D maybe TRBD2 (6 bases). CDR3 size: 17 residues. Germline V gene data show CDR1 as MNHEY and CDR2 as SMNVEV (reference sequence). Trimming removed 0 bases at V and 5 bases at J, with 18 bases between. This CDR3 reads CASSLSISLAQEDTQYF. CDR3 nucleotide sequence: TGTGCCAGCAGTTTATCTATTTCCCTAGCGCAGGAAGATACGCAGTATTTT.

The V gene is TRBV2, the J gene TRBJ2-7, with 7 bases lining up with TRBD2. Germline CDR1 is SNHLY and CDR2 is FYNNEI. V lost 8 bases to trimming and J lost 6 bases; unmatched junction nucleotides: 10. CDR3 size: 13 residues. CDR3 nucleotide sequence: TGTGCCAGCTCTGCGACTAGCTCTTCCGAGCAGTACTTC. Amino acid sequence: CASSATSSSEQYF.

CDR3 residues: CASSEAKAQRNTGELFF. The CDR3 DNA is TGTGCCAGCAGTGAAGCTAAAGCGCAAAGGAACACCGGGGAGCTGTTTTTT. The chain couples TRBV6-1 to TRBJ2-2; no firm D call. CDR3 size: 17 residues. V dropped 0 bases and J dropped 1 base, with 12 bases sitting between them. The germline CDR1 and CDR2 sequences are MNHNS and SASEGT.

The J gene is TRBJ2-1, the V gene TRBV15, with D possibly being TRBD2 (5 bases). This CDR3 has 16 residues. Trimming removed 0 bases from V and 6 bases from J, with 15 bases in between. In germline, CDR1 is LNHNV, CDR2 YYDKDF (reference sequence). The CDR3 bases are TGTGCCACCAGCAGAGAGGTGGGAAAGCGGTCCAATGAGCAGTTCTTC. It specifies CATSREVGKRSNEQFF.

J is TRBJ2-1 and V is TRBV7-3, with 7 positions matching TRBD2. V lost 2 bases, J lost 10 bases, and 5 bases stayed unmatched. CDR3 length: 13 amino acids. In germline, CDR1 is SGHTA, CDR2 FQGTGA. CDR3 sequence: CASSLSGGREQFF. DNA for the CDR3: TGTGCCAGCAGCTTATCGGGCGGGAGAGAGCAGTTCTTC.

The J gene is TRBJ2-3, the V gene TRBV5-1, with 7 positions matching TRBD1. V trimming: 4 bases; J trimming: 4 bases; junction bases outside the gene matches: 9. The germline V gene has CDR1 SGHRS and CDR2 YFSETQ. This CDR3 spans 15 amino acids. CDR3 nucleotides: TGCGCCAGCAGCACTGGGACAGCCCTTCCAGATACGCAGTATTTT. It yields the protein CASSTGTALPDTQYF. Combining the CDR3 with reference TRBV5-1 and TRBJ2-3 gives the whole variable domain KAGVTQTPRYLIKTRGQQVTLSCSPISGHRSVSWYQQTPGQGLQFLFEYFSETQRNKGNFPGRFSGRQFSNSRSEMNVSTLELGDSALYLCASSTGTALPDTQYFGPGTRLTVL.

J is TRBJ2-2 and V is TRBV19, with a tentative D call TRBD2 (5 bases). The germline V gene has CDR1 LNHDA and CDR2 SQIVND (reference sequence). The CDR3 runs 16 residues. Trimming stripped 4 bases from V and 6 bases from J, with 18 bases between. CDR3 nucleotides: TGTGCCAGTAGTAAGGGATTTGGGAGTTTTTCCGGGGAGCTGTTTTTT. Its protein product is CASSKGFGSFSGELFF.

DNA of the CDR3: TGTGCCAGCAAGGACAGGGGCACCAACACCGGGGAGCTGTTTTTT. Its translation: CASKDRGTNTGELFF. This chain connects TRBV2 to TRBJ2-2; 9 positions agree with TRBD1. Germline values: CDR1 SNHLY, CDR2 FYNNEI. The junction had 5 bases not matched to a gene; V was cut back by 7 bases and J by 2 bases. This CDR3 comprises 15 residues.

The chain couples TRBV30 to TRBJ1-4, with unresolved D. The CDR3 is 13 residues long. The V gene's germline CDR1 is GTSNPN and CDR2 SVGIG (reference sequence). Trimming removed 8 bases from V and 8 bases from J, with 18 bases in between. CDR3 nucleotides: TGTGCCAGCCAGGAGAGATTTGGGGAAAAACTGTTTTTT. Translated, it gives CASQERFGEKLFF.

Comments on this clone: The same CDR3 can be traced to other DNA sequences in this sample. The CDR3 protein is CASSGGGGNTIYF. The CDR3 bases are TGTGCCAGCAGCGGCGGGGGTGGAAACACCATATATTTT. The rearrangement links TRBV9 to TRBJ1-3; tentatively, D is TRBD1 (5 bases). Germline CDR1 reads SGDLS; CDR2 reads YYNGEE. The CDR3 totals 13 residues. Deletions cut 3 bases from V and 3 bases from J, with 7 bases between.

In regard to this clone: This same CDR3 is encoded by further DNA sequences in the sample. CDR3 sequence reads: CASSLGSGVNTEAFF. CDR3 sequence (DNA): TGCGCCAGCAGCTTGGGGTCAGGGGTGAACACTGAAGCTTTCTTT. V gene TRBV5-1 combines with J gene TRBJ1-1, with D possibly matching TRBD1 (6 bases). Trimming removed 0 bases at V and 0 bases at J, with 9 bases between. This CDR3 has 15 amino acids. Germline V gene sequence: CDR1 SGHRS, CDR2 YFSETQ.

This chain links TRBV5-4 with TRBJ2-7; D may match TRBD1 or TRBD2 (8 bases each). V lost 4 bases to trimming and J lost 1 base, with 21 bases between them. Germline-derived CDR1 and CDR2 are SGHNT and YYREEE (reference sequence). The CDR3 totals 17 residues. The CDR3 region is CASSHGGGQVKSYEQYF. CDR3 in DNA: TGTGCCAGCAGCCACGGGGGGGGACAGGTTAAATCCTACGAGCAGTACTTC. Using reference TRBV5-4 and TRBJ2-7 for the parts outside the CDR3, the full variable domain is ETGVTQSPTHLIKTRGQQVTLRCSSQSGHNTVSWYQQALGQGPQFIFQYYREEENGRGNFPPRFSGLQFPNYSSELNVNALELDDSALYLCASSHGGGQVKSYEQYFGPGTRLTVT.

The chain has TRBV7-2 and TRBJ2-7; 11 nucleotides match TRBD1. Trimming at V came to 4 bases and at J to 7 bases, leaving 21 bases not matched to a gene. Germline V gives CDR1 SGHTA, CDR2 FQGNSA. The CDR3 runs to 19 residues. The CDR3 DNA sequence: TGTGCCAGCAGCTCCGGGACAGGGGGACTAGCTCGCCCCTCCCAGGAGCAGTACTTC. This gives the protein CASSSGTGGLARPSQEQYF.